This T cell receptor beta chain stems from a study of shared clonotypes between healthy human individuals. Sequencing used immunoSEQ multiplex PCR; TCRdb keeps in-frame clones, though not all of them. The sample contains around 450,000 clones, 75% to 85% of which appear only once. The V and J ends lost 8 bases and 0 bases respectively, with 10 bases between them. The CDR3 length is 13 residues. Germline V gives CDR1 SGHTA, CDR2 FQGNSA. The clonotype was recovered from a woman in her thirties or forties in good health. Some clones in this sample may be carry-over from other donors' samples. The sequenced sample consisted of PBMCs. This chain joins TRBV7-2 and TRBJ1-1; D might be TRBD1 (5 bases). The DNA for the CDR3 is TGTGCCAGCTGGGGCGGTATGAACACTGAAGCTTTCTTT. Encoded protein: CASWGGMNTEAFF. The complete variable domain, with remaining parts taken from reference TRBV7-2 and TRBJ1-1, reads GAGVSQSPSNKVTEKGKDVELRCDPISGHTALYWYRQSLGQGLEFLIYFQGNSAPDKSGLPSDRFSAERTGGSVSTLTIQRTQQEDSAVYLCASWGGMNTEAFFGQGTRLTVV.